Shown below are 2 T cell receptor beta chains from a single sample sequenced in a study of shared clonotypes between healthy human individuals. Cells designated naive CD8 were CD45RO-negative and were positively selected for CCR7, with terminally differentiated effector memory CD45RA+ cells excluded. Only in-frame clones appear in the TCRdb table, and some are missing; sequencing was by immunoSEQ multiplex PCR. The sample has about 2,200,000 clones, more than 85% seen once. The sample comprised naive CD8+ T cells from PBMCs. The receptors were gathered from a man aged 18 to 35 in good health. Some clones in this sample may be carry-over from other donors' samples.

The chain joins TRBV7-9 to TRBJ2-1; 10 nucleotides match TRBD2. CDR3 length: 17 amino acids. The germline V gene encodes CDR1 SEHNR and CDR2 FQNEAQ (reference sequence). J was trimmed by 5 bases and V by 1 base; bases with no gene match: 8. The CDR3 region is CASSLEEGLAQNNEQFF. DNA for the CDR3: TGTGCCAGCAGCTTAGAGGAGGGACTAGCGCAGAACAATGAGCAGTTCTTC. The variable domain in full, with the rest retrieved from reference TRBV7-9 and TRBJ2-1, is DTGVSQNPRHKITKRGQNVTFRCDPISEHNRLYWYRQTLGQGPEFLTYFQNEAQLEKSRLLSDRFSAERPKGSFSTLEIQRTEQGDSAMYLCASSLEEGLAQNNEQFFGPGTRLTVL.

The chain carries TRBV10-3 and TRBJ2-7, with 14 bases fitting TRBD2. Losses at the gene ends were 5 bases for V and 7 bases for J; bases not matched to a gene: 7. Germline loops: CDR1 ENHRY, CDR2 SYGVKD. The CDR3 contains 15 residues. CDR3 in amino acids: CAISSGTSGSWEQYF. In DNA form, the CDR3 reads TGTGCCATCAGTTCCGGGACTAGCGGGAGTTGGGAGCAGTACTTC.